These 23 T cell receptor beta chains were sequenced from one sample in a study of molecular identifiers for immune sequencing clone quantification. Using its own MiXCR run on the PCR reads, TCRdb lists one record per CDR3 protein. The data hold over 600,000 distinct CDR3 sequences, with around 20% observed a single time. Sequenced: naive CD8+ T cells from blood, with Jurkat cell RNA spiked in. Subset in this sample: FACS-sorted CD8+CD4-CCR7+CD45RA+ naive T cells. Every receptor here comes from a human donor in good health. Some libraries in this study had Jurkat cell RNA spiked in.

This clonotype was seen repeatedly, ten times or more. The CDR3 DNA sequence: TGCGCCAGCAGCCAAGCTAGCGGGGGGTCCGCAGATACGCAGTATTTT. Translated, it gives CASSQASGGSADTQYF. This chain links TRBV4-3 with TRBJ2-3, with 11 bases aligning to TRBD2. The J segment lost 4 bases and the V segment lost 1 base, leaving 4 bases of the junction unmatched. CDR3 length equals 16 residues. Germline lookup yields CDR1 LGHNA and CDR2 YSLEER.

This clonotype was counted at least ten times. The chain recombines TRBV14 with TRBJ2-5; TRBD2 is a possible D gene (6 bases). V lost 4 bases, J lost 4 bases, and 16 bases lay in between. From germline, CDR1 is SGHDN and CDR2 FVKESK. The CDR3 runs 15 residues. The CDR3 DNA is TGTGCCAGCAGCCTCACACCGGGGGAAGGAGAGACCCAGTACTTC. This translates into CASSLTPGEGETQYF.

This clonotype was counted ten times or more. The chain couples TRBV30 to TRBJ1-2; 12 bases match TRBD1. CDR3 length: 15 amino acids. The germline CDR1 and CDR2 sequences are GTSNPN and SVGIG (reference sequence). J gave up 7 bases and V 0 bases, and 6 bases lay outside the gene matches. The CDR3 loop is CAWSVLGTGGFGYTF. In nucleotides, the CDR3 is TGTGCCTGGAGTGTACTTGGGACAGGGGGCTTTGGCTACACCTTC.

This clonotype was detected a few times. One base away lies a much larger clone, so this may be a sequencing read error. The gene calls are TRBV28 and TRBJ2-3; possibly TRBD1 for D (6 bases). Germline V gene data show CDR1 as MDHEN and CDR2 as SYDVKM. The CDR3 is made up of 14 amino acids. The CDR3 sequence: CASSFGAATGTQYF. The CDR3 region has the DNA TGTGCCAGCAGTTTTGGCGCGGCGACAGGTACGCAGTATTTT. Variable domain in full (rest from reference TRBV28 and TRBJ2-3): DVKVTQSSRYLVKRTGEKVFLECVQDMDHENMFWYRQDPGLGLRLIYFSYDVKMKEKGDIPEGYSVSREKKERFSLILESASTNQTSMYLCASSFGAATGTQYFGPGTRLTVL.

Concerning this clonotype itself: A much larger clone lies one base from this, so it may be a read error. The genes are TRBV20-1 and TRBJ2-2; D not resolved. CDR3 length: 15 amino acids. CDR1 DFQATT and CDR2 SNEGSKA come from the germline V gene (reference sequence). Trimming cost V 1 base and J 4 bases, with 13 bases left between them. CDR3 protein: CSARGSALGTGELFF. The CDR3 nucleotides read TGCAGTGCTAGAGGTTCCGCTTTGGGCACCGGGGAGCTGTTTTTT.

This clonotype has ten or more counts. The chain joins TRBV6-2 or TRBV6-3 to TRBJ2-7, with D tentatively TRBD1 or TRBD2 (5 bases each). V was cut by 1 base and J by 6 bases, with 19 bases left in between. Germline-derived CDR1 and CDR2 are MNHEY and SVGEGT. The CDR3 runs 16 residues. CDR3 loop: CASSYWDGYGASEQYF. The CDR3 DNA follows: TGTGCCAGCAGTTACTGGGACGGCTACGGGGCGAGCGAGCAGTACTTC.

Concerning this clonotype itself: The junction departs from the called germline gene at one end, perhaps through a read error. The V call is TRBV5-5, the J call TRBJ2-5; 10 bases are a match to TRBD1. The CDR3 extends over 17 amino acids. The V gene's germline CDR1 is SGHKS and CDR2 YYEKEE (reference sequence). This CDR3 reads CAGSSTGTGVLEETQYF. The CDR3 DNA reads TGTGCCGGCAGTTCCACCGGGACAGGGGTATTGGAAGAGACCCAGTACTTC.

V gene TRBV9 combines with J gene TRBJ2-3, with D possibly being TRBD2 (5 bases). The V gene lost 3 bases and the J gene lost 5 bases, with 13 bases spanning the gap. The CDR3 is 14 amino acids. Germline V gives CDR1 SGDLS, CDR2 YYNGEE. The CDR3 loop reads CASSASGIRDTQYF. For the CDR3, the DNA is TGTGCCAGCAGCGCGTCGGGAATTAGAGATACGCAGTATTTT.

This clonotype has ten or more counts. The rearrangement uses TRBV6-5 and TRBJ1-1, with 7 bases that match TRBD1. Per germline, CDR1 MNHEY and CDR2 SVGAGI. This CDR3 spans 15 amino acids. Trimming cost V 2 bases and J 6 bases; bases outside gene matches: 9. The CDR3 nucleotides are TGTGCCAGCAGTTACCAGGGACAGTTGATGCCTGAAGCTTTCTTT. It is translated as CASSYQGQLMPEAFF.

This clonotype came up many times. V gene TRBV7-6 combines with J gene TRBJ2-7; 7 bases fit TRBD1. Trimming at V came to 4 bases and at J to 2 bases, leaving 11 bases not matched to a gene. The CDR3 is made up of 16 amino acids. Germline V gene lookup returns CDR1 SGHVS and CDR2 FNYEAQ. The CDR3 nucleotides are TGTGCCAGCAGCTCTGCCCGGGACAGCTCACCCTACGAGCAGTACTTC. Protein sequence: CASSSARDSSPYEQYF.

To note about this clonotype: Just one base apart from a much larger clone, this may be a read error. This rearrangement joins TRBV7-3 to TRBJ2-3, with 9 bases lining up with TRBD2. CDR1 SGHTA and CDR2 FQGTGA come from the germline V gene. The CDR3 extends over 15 amino acids. This CDR3 is CASSRTSAGTDTLYF. The DNA for the CDR3 is TGTGCCAGCAGCCGGACTAGCGCGGGAACAGATACGCTGTATTTT.

Concerning this clonotype itself: Possible read error: a much larger clone is one base away. The rearrangement uses TRBV5-1 and TRBJ1-6, with D maybe TRBD1 (6 bases). Germline assignment: CDR1 SGHRS and CDR2 YFSETQ. The CDR3 is made up of 16 amino acids. The chain's CDR3 is CASSPSGDSYNPPLHF. CDR3 nucleotide sequence: TGCGCCAGCAGCCCCTCAGGGGACTCCTATAATCCACCCCTCCACTTT.

On this clonotype itself: One base away lies a much larger clone, so this may be a sequencing read error. This sequence joins TRBV28 and TRBJ2-7; D not resolved. V was clipped by 3 bases and J by 3 bases, with 12 bases between them. Germline CDR1 is MDHEN and CDR2 is SYDVKM. CDR3 length: 14 amino acids. CDR3 nucleotides: TGTGCCAGCAGTTTCTTCTCGCGTGTCTACGAGCAGTACTTC. Translated: CASSFFSRVYEQYF.

About this clonotype itself: A much larger clone sits a single nucleotide away, making a read error possible. In this CDR3 the conserved last residue, phenylalanine or tryptophan, is missing, so a read error is likely. This chain uses TRBV7-9 with TRBJ2-7, with 13 bases identical to TRBD2. Trimming cost V 4 bases and J 6 bases; bases outside gene matches: 9. This CDR3 region has 16 residues. The germline gives CDR1 SEHNR, CDR2 FQNEAQ (reference sequence). The CDR3 DNA sequence: TGTGCCAGCAGCTCGGGACTAGCGGGACACAACATCGAGCAGTACTCC. Its protein is CASSSGLAGHNIEQYS.

This clonotype was observed at least ten times. This chain links TRBV24-1 with TRBJ2-3, with TRBD2 matching 8 bases. V dropped 8 bases and J dropped 5; count of bases not matched to a gene: 5. The CDR3 consists of 13 residues. Germline assignment: CDR1 KGHDR and CDR2 SFDVKD. As DNA, the CDR3 is TGTGCCACCACAGCGGGAGAAGGAGATACGCAGTATTTT. Encoded protein: CATTAGEGDTQYF.

With regard to this clonotype: Germline and junction disagree at one end, which may indicate a read error. The gene calls are TRBV6-5 and TRBJ2-7; 7 nucleotides agree with TRBD2. Per the germline V gene, CDR1 is MNHEY and CDR2 is SVGAGI. The length of the CDR3 is 16 residues. CDR3 bases: TGTGCCAGCGGTTACTCGAGACTAGCCATCTCCTACGAGCAGTACTTC. It yields the protein CASGYSRLAISYEQYF.

Comment on this clonotype: A junction end diverges from the germline sequence, so it may reflect a read error. The gene calls are TRBV3-1 and TRBJ2-7; D is possibly TRBD1 or TRBD2 (6 bases each). Germline CDR1 reads LGHDT; CDR2 reads YNNKEL (reference sequence). The CDR3 consists of 15 residues. CDR3 sequence: CASSHRRDITCEQYF. CDR3 DNA sequence: TGTGCCAGTAGCCATCGGCGGGACATCACCTGCGAGCAGTACTTC.

In its sample, this clonotype was seen many times. The rearrangement uses TRBV12-3 or TRBV12-4 and TRBJ2-5, with D perhaps being TRBD1 or TRBD2 (5 bases each). The CDR3 length is 13 residues. The V gene lost 7 bases and the J gene lost 4 bases, with 13 bases spanning the gap. CDR3 bases: TGTGCCAGCAACCACGAGGGGCTAGAGACCCAGTACTTC. Translation: CASNHEGLETQYF.

The chain uses TRBV20-1 and TRBJ2-3; 13 bases are shared with TRBD2. The CDR3 extends over 17 amino acids. V gave up 4 bases and J gave up 5 bases; unmatched junction bases: 12. The germline V gene has CDR1 DFQATT and CDR2 SNEGSKA (reference sequence). The chain's CDR3 is CSATTLGLAGVGDTQYF. The CDR3, as DNA: TGCAGTGCTACAACTTTAGGACTAGCGGGAGTAGGAGATACGCAGTATTTT.

This clonotype has a handful of counts. V is TRBV12-5 and J is TRBJ2-1; 8 bases fit TRBD2. The CDR3 is made up of 18 amino acids. Germline V CDR1 and CDR2: LGHNT, FRNRAP. J gave up 4 bases and V 4 bases, and 15 bases lay outside the gene matches. The CDR3 DNA follows: TGTGCTAGTGGTTCGAGTATCGAAGCGGGGGCTAAATACAATGAGCAGTTCTTC. This sequence encodes CASGSSIEAGAKYNEQFF. The full variable domain, in which reference TRBV12-5 and TRBJ2-1 provide the parts outside the CDR3, is DARVTQTPRHKVTEMGQEVTMRCQPILGHNTVFWYRQTMMQGLELLAYFRNRAPLDDSGMPKDRFSAEMPDATLATLKIQPSEPRDSAVYFCASGSSIEAGAKYNEQFFGPGTRLTVL.

This rearrangement joins TRBV19 to TRBJ2-1; perhaps TRBD2 as D (5 bases). The CDR3 consists of 15 residues. The V end lost 11 bases, the J end lost 0 bases, and 17 bases lay between the germline ends. CDR1 and CDR2 from the germline V gene are LNHDA and SQIVND (reference sequence). The DNA for the CDR3 is TGTGCCGGTACCTTGGTTGGGAGCTCCTACAATGAGCAGTTCTTC. It yields the protein CAGTLVGSSYNEQFF.

This clonotype appeared many times. The CDR3 DNA reads as TGCGCCAGCAGTCACCAAGCCCCGCGAGGACTAGCGGTCTACGAGCAGTACTTC. It codes for CASSHQAPRGLAVYEQYF. This chain connects TRBV4-3 to TRBJ2-7; 10 nucleotides align to TRBD2. This CDR3 comprises 18 residues. In germline, CDR1 is LGHNA, CDR2 YSLEER. With V trimmed by 6 bases and J by 3 bases, 17 bases remained unmatched.

This clonotype was found many times. The chain has TRBV3-1 and TRBJ1-1; D gene unclear. CDR3 length equals 14 residues. Trimming removed 1 base from V and 4 bases from J, with 10 bases in between. Per the germline V gene, CDR1 is LGHDT and CDR2 is YNNKEL (reference sequence). The CDR3 reads CASSQAGGGTEAFF. The CDR3 bases are TGTGCCAGCAGCCAAGCTGGAGGCGGCACTGAAGCTTTCTTT.